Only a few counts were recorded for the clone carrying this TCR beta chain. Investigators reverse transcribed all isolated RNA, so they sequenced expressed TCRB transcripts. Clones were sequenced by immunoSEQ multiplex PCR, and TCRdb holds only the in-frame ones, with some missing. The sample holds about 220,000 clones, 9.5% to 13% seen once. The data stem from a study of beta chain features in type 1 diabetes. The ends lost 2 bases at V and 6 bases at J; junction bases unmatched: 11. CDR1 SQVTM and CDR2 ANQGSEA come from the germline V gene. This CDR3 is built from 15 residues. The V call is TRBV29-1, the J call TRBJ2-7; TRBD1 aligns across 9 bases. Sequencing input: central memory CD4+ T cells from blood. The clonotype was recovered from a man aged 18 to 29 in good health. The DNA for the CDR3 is TGCAGCGTTGAAAGCCCCGGGACAGGGCGTGGCGAGCAGTACTTC. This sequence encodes CSVESPGTGRGEQYF.